These 9 T cell receptor beta chains were all obtained from the same sample, sequenced in a study of T cells in Graves' hyperthyroidism and ophthalmopathy. Amplified regions were TCR beta CDR3 sequences from RNA transcripts. An initial round of RT-PCR targeting the TCR CDR3 relied on the HTBI primer set. TCRdb independently ran MiXCR on the multiplex PCR reads; one entry per CDR3 protein. The data contain about 570,000 distinct CDR3 sequences, 46% of them singletons. Sequencing was carried out using peripheral blood or thyroid tissue (not recorded which). These receptors came from an adult woman with Graves' disease, either hyperthyroidism or ophthalmopathy (not recorded which).

This clonotype was counted only a few times. The rearrangement joins TRBV20-1 to TRBJ2-5; TRBD2 is a possible D gene (7 bases). Looked up from germline, CDR1 is DFQATT and CDR2 is SNEGSKA (reference sequence). The CDR3 spans 15 residues. V gave up 0 bases and J gave up 9 bases, with 20 bases separating them. The CDR3 DNA reads as TGCAGTGCTAGAGATATTGGGGGGGCAGGTCAGCCCCAGTACTTC. It translates to CSARDIGGAGQPQYF.

The V and J genes are TRBV19 and TRBJ1-6; D is perhaps TRBD1 (6 bases). The germline gives CDR1 LNHDA, CDR2 SQIVND (reference sequence). This CDR3 comprises 15 residues. The V end was cut by 6 bases, the J end by 8 bases, with 17 bases between. The CDR3 DNA sequence: TGTGCCAGTAGGATGGGGGGCCACCCGGATTCACCCCTCCACTTT. It specifies CASRMGGHPDSPLHF.

The CDR3 sequence: CASSHGTGTNTEAFF. Written as DNA, the CDR3 is TGCGCCAGCAGCCATGGGACAGGGACGAACACTGAAGCTTTCTTT. The chain recombines TRBV5-1 with TRBJ1-1; 9 nucleotides line up with TRBD1. V dropped 4 bases and J dropped 1; count of bases not matched to a gene: 5. From germline, CDR1 is SGHRS and CDR2 YFSETQ. This CDR3 contains 15 residues.

This clonotype was detected only a few times. A read error may explain this, as a much larger clone is one base away. The rearrangement joins TRBV20-1 to TRBJ2-2; 10 bases match TRBD2. CDR1 DFQATT and CDR2 SNEGSKA come from the germline V gene (reference sequence). This CDR3 is 14 amino acids long. Trimming removed 2 bases from V and 6 bases from J; junction bases left unmatched: 3. The CDR3 is CSARSLAGAGELFF. In nucleotides, the CDR3 is TGCAGTGCTAGATCCCTAGCGGGAGCCGGGGAGCTGTTTTTT.

The chain carries TRBV7-2 and TRBJ1-5; perhaps TRBD1 as D (6 bases). Trimming cost V 5 bases and J 13 bases, with 15 bases left between them. This CDR3 contains 12 residues. CDR1 SGHTA and CDR2 FQGNSA come from the germline V gene. The CDR3: CASSEGVAAQHF. The DNA of the CDR3 is TGTGCCAGCAGCGAGGGGGTGGCGGCTCAGCATTTT.

The gene calls are TRBV12-3 or TRBV12-4 and TRBJ2-5; perhaps TRBD2 as D (6 bases). This CDR3 is built from 14 residues. Trimming took off 8 bases at V and 4 bases at J, with 17 bases between the two ends. The CDR3 reads CASLLGTGGETQYF. CDR3 DNA: TGTGCCAGCCTCCTAGGGACTGGGGGAGAGACCCAGTACTTC.

The chain is built from TRBV7-9 and TRBJ2-7, with D uncertain. Trimming removed 1 base at V and 9 bases at J, with 4 bases between. Germline assignment: CDR1 SEHNR and CDR2 FQNEAQ (reference sequence). CDR3 length: 10 residues. In DNA form, the CDR3 reads TGTGCCAGCAGCTTAGTAGGGCAGTACTTC. This sequence encodes CASSLVGQYF. The variable domain in full, completed from reference TRBV7-9 and TRBJ2-7, reads DTGVSQNPRHKITKRGQNVTFRCDPISEHNRLYWYRQTLGQGPEFLTYFQNEAQLEKSRLLSDRFSAERPKGSFSTLEIQRTEQGDSAMYLCASSLVGQYFGPGTRLTVT.

This clonotype was seen a handful of times. CDR3 sequence (DNA): TGTGCCAGCAGTTTTGGGGGGCGTAATGAAAAACTGTTTTTT. Translation: CASSFGGRNEKLFF. The V call is TRBV28, the J call TRBJ1-4, with D possibly TRBD1 on 6 matching bases. The germline gives CDR1 MDHEN, CDR2 SYDVKM. CDR3 length: 14 amino acids. Trimming took 3 bases from V and 4 from J, leaving 9 bases between them. Together with reference TRBV28 and TRBJ1-4, the CDR3 gives the full variable domain: DVKVTQSSRYLVKRTGEKVFLECVQDMDHENMFWYRQDPGLGLRLIYFSYDVKMKEKGDIPEGYSVSREKKERFSLILESASTNQTSMYLCASSFGGRNEKLFFGSGTQLSVL.

Comment on this clonotype: A much larger clone sits a single nucleotide away, making a read error possible. V and J are TRBV7-8 and TRBJ1-1; D is ambiguous. Germline V gene data show CDR1 as SGHVS and CDR2 as FQNEAQ. This CDR3 is 12 amino acids long. The CDR3 is CTSSAGYTEAFF. Here the CDR3 DNA reads TGTACCAGCAGTGCGGGTTACACTGAAGCTTTCTTT.